These 16 T cell receptor beta chains came from one sample sequenced in a study of graft-versus-host responses after intestinal transplantation. No antigen is known for these receptors. The assay was immunoSEQ multiplex PCR, and TCRdb's table has in-frame clones only and misses some. Among about 99,000 clones, about 90% were seen once, and the ten largest hold approximately 0.07%. Sequences were derived from unstimulated CD8+ T cells sorted from spleen or lymph node cells, sampled before transplant. These receptor sequences come from a human donor who was the organ donor for an intestinal transplant.

This chain joins TRBV18 and TRBJ2-7; TRBD2 might be the D (7 bases). V was clipped by 0 bases and J by 3 bases, with 12 bases between them. Germline V gene data show CDR1 as KGHSH and CDR2 as LQKENI. This CDR3 has 15 amino acids. CDR3 protein: CASSPPPGEGYEQYF. The DNA for the CDR3 is TGTGCCAGCTCACCACCTCCAGGGGAGGGCTACGAGCAGTACTTC.

As for this clone: The same CDR3 arises from other DNA sequences in this sample as well. The chain recombines TRBV5-6 with TRBJ2-1; D remains unclear. Germline assignment: CDR1 SGHDT and CDR2 YYEEEE. The CDR3 is 12 residues long. V lost 2 bases, J lost 5 bases, and 5 bases lay in between. Written as DNA, the CDR3 is TGTGCCAGCAGCTTAAACAACAATGAGCAGTTCTTC. It specifies CASSLNNNEQFF.

The rearrangement links TRBV30 to TRBJ2-6; a weak D match, TRBD1 (6 bases). The CDR3 totals 16 residues. The germline V gene has CDR1 GTSNPN and CDR2 SVGIG (reference sequence). Trimming pared 0 bases from V and 1 base from J, leaving 10 bases between. Here the CDR3 DNA reads TGTGCCTGGAGTGTAACAGGGACGTCTGGGGCCAACGTCCTGACTTTC. It translates to CAWSVTGTSGANVLTF. The full variable domain, completed using reference TRBV30 and TRBJ2-6, is SQTIHQWPATLVQPVGSPLSLECTVEGTSNPNLYWYRQAAGRGLQLLFYSVGIGQISSEVPQNLSASRPQDRQFILSSKKLLLSDSGFYLCAWSVTGTSGANVLTFGAGSRLTVL.

This chain links TRBV11-2 with TRBJ2-5, with TRBD2 matching over 16 bases. The J call may be faulty, since TRBJ2-7 better matches the DNA end. The CDR3 sequence is 20 residues long. Looked up from germline, CDR1 is SGHAT and CDR2 is FQNNGV. The CDR3 sequence is CASSLELGGLAGGPPHEQYF. In nucleotides, the CDR3 is TGTGCCAGCAGCTTAGAATTAGGGGGACTAGCGGGAGGGCCGCCTCACGAGCAGTACTTC.

This clone was observed a single time. The V gene is TRBV13, the J gene TRBJ1-2; tentative D call: TRBD1 (5 bases). Looked up from germline, CDR1 is PRHDT and CDR2 is FYEKMQ (reference sequence). This CDR3 is 13 amino acids long. Trimming stripped 8 bases from V and 3 bases from J, with 13 bases between. The CDR3 DNA follows: TGTGCCAGCTTTGGGGCGACGGACTATGGCTACACCTTC. The encoded protein is CASFGATDYGYTF.

This clone was observed a handful of times. The chain combines TRBV29-1 with TRBJ1-2; D is unclear. Germline CDR1 SQVTM, CDR2 ANQGSEA. The CDR3 is 13 amino acids. The V end was cut by 2 bases, the J end by 4 bases, with 11 bases between. CDR3 sequence reads: CSVEFAVSYGYTF. The DNA of the CDR3 is TGCAGCGTTGAATTCGCGGTTAGCTATGGCTACACCTTC.

The chain is built from TRBV5-1 and TRBJ2-7; a weak D match, TRBD2 (5 bases). The CDR3 is made up of 13 amino acids. Germline V lookup: CDR1 SGHRS, CDR2 YFSETQ. The V end was cut by 0 bases, the J end by 7 bases, with 11 bases between. CDR3 in DNA: TGCGCCAGCAGCTTGGGGGATCCGGGGGAGCAGTACTTC. Translated, it gives CASSLGDPGEQYF.

This clone showed up just a few times. The chain couples TRBV7-9 to TRBJ2-7; unclear D gene. Germline CDR1 SEHNR, CDR2 FQNEAQ (reference sequence). V shed 6 bases and J shed 2 bases, with 14 bases lying between them. The CDR3 length is 14 residues. CDR3 in DNA: TGTGCCAGCAGAGGAGTCGGGTTCCCCTACGAGCAGTACTTC. Its translation is CASRGVGFPYEQYF.

As for this clone: The same CDR3 is also encoded by other DNA sequences in this sample. The gene calls are TRBV6-1 and TRBJ1-6, with a possible D match to TRBD1 (6 bases). From germline, CDR1 is MNHNS and CDR2 SASEGT. The CDR3 runs 16 residues. V was trimmed by 1 base and J by 4 bases, leaving 11 bases between them. The CDR3, as DNA: TGTGCCAGCAGTGAAGTCAGGGGCTCTTATAATTCACCCCTCCACTTT. Its translation is CASSEVRGSYNSPLHF.

The J gene is TRBJ1-1, the V gene TRBV6-5, with unresolved D. CDR1 and CDR2 (germline): MNHEY, SVGAGI. V lost 4 bases and J lost 1, with 13 bases in between. The CDR3 spans 15 residues. Here the CDR3 DNA reads TGTGCCAGCAGTTCACAGATTCCCCAGAACACTGAAGCTTTCTTT. The encoded protein is CASSSQIPQNTEAFF.

In this sample, this clone turned up once. The chain is built from TRBV28 and TRBJ2-1; 13 bases line up with TRBD2. The ends lost 7 bases at V and 4 bases at J; junction bases unmatched: 19. Germline assignment: CDR1 MDHEN and CDR2 SYDVKM. The CDR3 consists of 20 residues. This CDR3 reads CASIPMYGLAGVKGYNEQFF. Written as DNA, the CDR3 is TGTGCCAGCATCCCAATGTATGGACTAGCGGGAGTAAAAGGTTACAATGAGCAGTTCTTC.

The chain joins TRBV7-9 to TRBJ2-3, with TRBD2 identical over 10 bases. The CDR3 runs to 17 residues. With 4 bases clipped from V and 2 bases from J, the junction kept 9 bases outside the gene matches. CDR1 is SEHNR, CDR2 FQNEAQ, per germline (reference sequence). The CDR3 coding sequence is TGTGCCAGCAGCTATTTCAGGCTAGCGGGGGACACAGATACGCAGTATTTT. It is translated as CASSYFRLAGDTDTQYF. The entire variable domain, with the rest obtained from reference TRBV7-9 and TRBJ2-3, is as follows: DTGVSQNPRHKITKRGQNVTFRCDPISEHNRLYWYRQTLGQGPEFLTYFQNEAQLEKSRLLSDRFSAERPKGSFSTLEIQRTEQGDSAMYLCASSYFRLAGDTDTQYFGPGTRLTVL.

The V and J genes are TRBV11-3 and TRBJ1-1, with D perhaps TRBD1 (6 bases). In germline, CDR1 is SGHNT, CDR2 YENEEA. The CDR3 length is 16 residues. V lost 0 bases and J lost 1, with 12 bases in between. The CDR3 region has the DNA TGTGCCAGCAGCTTAGATCCCGACAGGCCGAACACTGAAGCTTTCTTT. Translation gives CASSLDPDRPNTEAFF.

The rearrangement uses TRBV10-1 and TRBJ1-1; D might be TRBD1 (6 bases). The germline V gene has CDR1 WNHNN and CDR2 SYGVQD (reference sequence). This CDR3 contains 14 residues. CDR3 in amino acids: CALPQGCACTEAFF. In DNA form, the CDR3 reads TGCGCTCTACCCCAGGGGTGTGCATGCACTGAAGCTTTCTTT.

This sequence joins TRBV6-4 and TRBJ1-6, with D possibly matching TRBD1 (6 bases). Deletions cut 6 bases from V and 0 bases from J, with 9 bases between. CDR1 MRHNA and CDR2 SNTAGT come from the germline V gene. CDR3 size: 15 residues. The CDR3 region is CASSLDSSYNSPLHF. In nucleotides, the CDR3 is TGTGCCAGCAGCTTGGACAGCTCCTATAATTCACCCCTCCACTTT.

This chain joins TRBV7-9 and TRBJ2-7, with D maybe TRBD1 (5 bases). This CDR3 has 14 residues. The V and J ends lost 2 bases and 2 bases respectively, with 10 bases between them. Germline values: CDR1 SEHNR, CDR2 FQNEAQ (reference sequence). CDR3 protein: CASSLRDSPYEQYF. CDR3 bases: TGTGCCAGCAGCTTAAGAGACAGTCCCTACGAGCAGTACTTC.